This T cell receptor (beta chain) originates from a study of regulatory T cells in long-lasting Graves disease. V gave up 5 bases and J gave up 3 bases, with 14 bases separating them. CDR1 and CDR2 (germline): MDHEN, SYDVKM. The CDR3 covers 14 residues. This clonotype was observed many times. Its antigen is still unknown. Study findings and constraints: TRBV28, TRBJ1-2 and TRBJ2-5 were segments that persistent disease favored.

Time point specified: newly diagnosed GD, antithyroid drugs for less than 3 months. Isolated PBMC RNA provided the starting material for the TCR library. It was American Thyroid Association guidelines that determined Graves' disease diagnosis. Peripheral blood, about 8.8 milliliters of it, was drawn into EDTA tubes. Investigators prepared the TCR beta libraries by applying iRepertoire HTBI primers and Arm-PCR of CDR3 regions. TCRdb reprocessed the multiplex PCR reads with MiXCR, giving one entry per CDR3 protein. The sample records under 800,000 distinct CDR3 sequences, roughly 15% being singletons. Another study also made use of these data, one on T cells in Graves' hyperthyroidism and ophthalmopathy.

Sequenced material: peripheral blood mononuclear cells (PBMCs), taken at new diagnosis, from a patient treated with antithyroid drugs. V is TRBV28 and J is TRBJ2-7; no reliable D call. The TCR originated in a woman aged 25 to 39 with Graves disease. The CDR3 region is CASSPSTRNYEQYF. CDR3 sequence (DNA): TGTGCCAGCAGTCCCTCGACCAGGAACTACGAGCAGTACTTC.